What follows are 22 T cell receptor beta chains derived from one specimen sequenced in a study of blood T cell repertoires in COVID-19. TCRdb's table, derived via immunoSEQ multiplex PCR, lists solely in-frame clones and lacks some. The sample carries under 400,000 clones, approximately 89% recorded once. Sequenced material: peripheral blood. Receptor source: a woman in her sixties with COVID-19, enrolled during active disease.

V gene TRBV4-1 combines with J gene TRBJ2-4; maybe TRBD1 (5 bases). Germline CDR1 reads MGHRA; CDR2 reads YSYEKL. Trimming removed 4 bases from V and 3 bases from J, with 16 bases in between. This CDR3 has 16 amino acids. The CDR3 bases are TGCGCCAGCAGCCCAGGACAAAATCTTGACAAAAACATTCAGTACTTC. Protein product: CASSPGQNLDKNIQYF.

The J gene is TRBJ1-2, the V gene TRBV7-2, with TRBD1 identical over 8 bases. Germline assignment: CDR1 SGHTA and CDR2 FQGNSA. CDR3 length: 14 residues. V trimming: 4 bases; J trimming: 8 bases; junction bases outside the gene matches: 9. The CDR3 protein is CASSYRTGYEGYTF. As DNA, the CDR3 is TGTGCCAGCAGCTACCGGACAGGGTACGAAGGCTACACCTTC.

In regard to this clone: The sample holds other DNA sequences that translate to the same CDR3. The rearrangement joins TRBV20-1 to TRBJ2-5, with unresolved D. V gave up 3 bases and J gave up 2 bases, with 7 bases separating them. Germline assignment: CDR1 DFQATT and CDR2 SNEGSKA (reference sequence). The length of the CDR3 is 12 residues. The CDR3 coding sequence is TGCAGTGCTAGTCGCGGACAAGAGACCCAGTACTTC. This encodes CSASRGQETQYF.

The chain employs TRBV7-2 and TRBJ1-1; perhaps TRBD1 as D (6 bases). There are 14 residues in the CDR3. Germline V gene lookup returns CDR1 SGHTA and CDR2 FQGNSA. Between the trimmed V and J ends, which lost 5 bases and 4 bases, there was a span of 14 bases. The CDR3, as DNA: TGTGCCAGCAGCCCTAAAGGGGGGGTCACTGAAGCTTTCTTT. Translation gives CASSPKGGVTEAFF.

The V gene is TRBV5-1, the J gene TRBJ2-6, with D uncertain. The CDR3 covers 15 residues. V gave up 2 bases and J gave up 2 bases, with 8 bases separating them. From germline, CDR1 is SGHRS and CDR2 YFSETQ. The CDR3 region has the DNA TGCGCCAGCAGCTTCGAGGTGGCTGGGGCCAACGTCCTGACTTTC. Translated: CASSFEVAGANVLTF.

V usage is TRBV3-1 (or the pseudogene TRBV3-2) and J usage is TRBJ1-1, with 8 nucleotides matching TRBD1. Germline loops: CDR1 LGHDT, CDR2 YNNKEL (reference sequence). After removal of 5 bases from V and 8 bases from J, the junction contained 4 bases not matched to a gene. The CDR3 runs to 12 residues. The CDR3 DNA reads TGTGCCAGCAGCTACCGGACAGGGGAAGCTTTCTTT. Amino acids: CASSYRTGEAFF.

The chain carries TRBV11-3 and TRBJ2-1; D is unclear. Trimming stripped 4 bases from V and 3 bases from J, with 4 bases between. CDR3 length: 12 residues. In germline, CDR1 is SGHNT, CDR2 YENEEA. For the CDR3, the DNA is TGTGCCAGCAGCTCCTACTACAATGAGCAGTTCTTC. Residues: CASSSYYNEQFF.

This sequence joins TRBV19 and TRBJ1-4, with D unresolved. V was pared by 6 bases and J by 0 bases, with 20 bases between. The CDR3 is 18 residues long. Germline values: CDR1 LNHDA, CDR2 SQIVND (reference sequence). CDR3 DNA sequence: TGTGCCAGTAGGCCCGGTCGGGGATCGACTGCAACTAATGAAAAACTGTTTTTT. As protein: CASRPGRGSTATNEKLFF.

This chain links TRBV7-3 with TRBJ2-7; TRBD2 matches at 15 bases. Germline V CDR1 and CDR2: SGHTA, FQGTGA. CDR3 length: 15 amino acids. Trimming took 4 bases from V and 3 from J; bases not matched to a gene: 1. CDR3 sequence: CASSSGLAGGYEQYF. The CDR3 region has the DNA TGTGCCAGCAGCTCGGGACTAGCGGGGGGCTACGAGCAGTACTTC.

In this sample, this clone turned up once. The rearrangement uses TRBV5-1 and TRBJ2-1, with 9 bases that match TRBD1. Germline V gene data show CDR1 as SGHRS and CDR2 as YFSETQ. This CDR3 has 13 residues. With V trimmed by 5 bases and J by 8 bases, 5 bases remained unmatched. Here the CDR3 DNA reads TGCGCCAGCAGAGGGACAGGGCTTTATGAGCAGTTCTTC. The encoded protein is CASRGTGLYEQFF.

The chain carries TRBV19 and TRBJ2-1, with 9 positions matching TRBD2. CDR3 length equals 15 residues. Germline CDR1 reads LNHDA; CDR2 reads SQIVND (reference sequence). V shed 9 bases, J shed 7 bases, and the junction held 13 bases outside the gene matches. CDR3 in amino acids: CASAPSSGALNEQFF. The CDR3 nucleotides read TGTGCCAGCGCCCCCTCTAGCGGGGCGCTTAATGAGCAGTTCTTC.

The chain has TRBV5-1 and TRBJ1-2; TRBD1 agrees at 7 bases. J was trimmed by 1 base and V by 2 bases; bases with no gene match: 8. CDR3 size: 16 residues. Germline lookup yields CDR1 SGHRS and CDR2 YFSETQ. Here the CDR3 DNA reads TGCGCCAGCAGCTTCGTCTCAGGGGGTATTAACTATGGCTACACCTTC. Translating gives CASSFVSGGINYGYTF.

The chain has TRBV29-1 and TRBJ1-3; TRBD1 agrees at 7 bases. CDR1 SQVTM and CDR2 ANQGSEA come from the germline V gene. J was trimmed by 4 bases and V by 7 bases; bases with no gene match: 7. The CDR3 loop spans 13 amino acids. CDR3 bases: TGCAGCGCAGCAGGGGGTCACGGAAACACCATATATTTT. Protein product: CSAAGGHGNTIYF. The entire variable domain, with the rest obtained from reference TRBV29-1 and TRBJ1-3, is as follows: SAVISQKPSRDICQRGTSLTIQCQVDSQVTMMFWYRQQPGQSLTLIATANQGSEATYESGFVIDKFPISRPNLTFSTLTVSNMSPEDSSIYLCSAAGGHGNTIYFGEGSWLTVV.

This clone appeared a single time. The chain couples TRBV7-9 to TRBJ2-5; 7 bases map to TRBD2. The length of the CDR3 is 15 residues. CDR1 and CDR2 (germline): SEHNR, FQNEAQ (reference sequence). Losses at the gene ends were 0 bases for V and 3 bases for J; bases not matched to a gene: 4. The CDR3 DNA is TGTGCCAGCAGCTTAGCCGGCGGGGGAAAAGAGACCCAGTACTTC. It is translated as CASSLAGGGKETQYF.

The CDR3 DNA sequence: TGTGCCAGCAGCCACGCACGGGGCTACGAGCAGTACTTC. Translation: CASSHARGYEQYF. This chain links TRBV5-4 with TRBJ2-7; perhaps TRBD2 as D (5 bases). Trimming pared 4 bases from V and 3 bases from J, leaving 11 bases between. Germline CDR1 SGHNT, CDR2 YYREEE (reference sequence). The CDR3 length is 13 residues.

The rearrangement links TRBV19 to TRBJ1-3, with TRBD1 as a possible D gene (5 bases). V was clipped by 3 bases and J by 0 bases, with 6 bases between them. This CDR3 has 14 residues. From germline, CDR1 is LNHDA and CDR2 SQIVND (reference sequence). CDR3 protein: CASSMGGSGNTIYF. CDR3 in DNA: TGTGCCAGTAGTATGGGGGGCTCTGGAAACACCATATATTTT.

V is TRBV30 and J is TRBJ2-5; tentative D call: TRBD1 (6 bases). V lost 2 bases and J lost 4, with 11 bases in between. The CDR3 has 13 residues. Germline CDR1 reads GTSNPN; CDR2 reads SVGIG (reference sequence). In DNA form, the CDR3 reads TGTGCCTGGAGTTCAGGGGTTAGAGAGACCCAGTACTTC. Protein product: CAWSSGVRETQYF.

This chain connects TRBV12-3 or TRBV12-4 to TRBJ1-2; D gene unclear. V was cut by 6 bases and J by 3 bases, with 8 bases left in between. The CDR3 extends over 12 amino acids. The CDR3 sequence is CASSPLYYGYTF. CDR3 sequence (DNA): TGTGCCAGCAGCCCCCTCTACTATGGCTACACCTTC.

This chain joins TRBV27 and TRBJ1-5, with 9 bases fitting TRBD1. Losses at the gene ends were 6 bases for V and 6 bases for J; bases not matched to a gene: 9. The CDR3 runs to 15 residues. Germline assignment: CDR1 MNHEY and CDR2 SMNVEV (reference sequence). The CDR3 protein is CASRPDRGTPQPQHF. The CDR3 DNA is TGTGCCAGCAGACCCGACAGGGGGACGCCTCAGCCCCAGCATTTT.

This chain connects TRBV12-3 or TRBV12-4 to TRBJ1-2; D uncertain. The CDR3 spans 13 residues. The ends were cut back, 6 bases at V and 6 bases at J, with 14 bases in the middle. For the CDR3, the DNA is TGTGCCAGCAGAGGCGGGTGGTTTGATGGCTACACCTTC. Translating gives CASRGGWFDGYTF.

The chain recombines TRBV7-7 with TRBJ2-2; a weak D match, TRBD1 (5 bases). Germline V CDR1 and CDR2: SSHAT, FNYEAQ (reference sequence). CDR3 length equals 15 residues. V lost 5 bases to trimming and J lost 0 bases, with 10 bases between them. Here the CDR3 reads CASSPQTANTGELFF. CDR3 nucleotide sequence: TGTGCCAGCAGCCCACAGACAGCGAACACCGGGGAGCTGTTTTTT.

The J gene is TRBJ1-5, the V gene TRBV27; TRBD1 matches 9 bases. Germline loops: CDR1 MNHEY, CDR2 SMNVEV (reference sequence). V was pared by 2 bases and J by 0 bases, with 8 bases of the junction left unmatched. There are 18 residues in the CDR3. CDR3 bases: TGTGCCAGCAGTTTACTTTTGGACAGGGGACTTAGCAATCAGCCCCAGCATTTT. The encoded protein is CASSLLLDRGLSNQPQHF.